These 28 T cell receptor beta chains were all obtained from the same sample, sequenced in a study of Tregs in tolerant kidney transplant recipients. Produced via immunoSEQ multiplex PCR; TCRdb's table is partial and in-frame only. Of 90,000 to 130,000 clones in the sample, 90% are singletons; the top ten hold around 0.35%. Sequencing used CD4+ T cells from blood, obtained before the transplant. These receptors were taken from a human donor who received a combined kidney and bone marrow transplant.

This chain connects TRBV2 to TRBJ2-1; 11 positions match TRBD2. From germline, CDR1 is SNHLY and CDR2 FYNNEI. Trimming took 1 base from V and 4 from J; bases not matched to a gene: 0. This CDR3 has 15 amino acids. CDR3 sequence: CASSEGLAGYNEQFF. In DNA, the CDR3 is TGTGCCAGCAGTGAAGGACTAGCGGGATACAATGAGCAGTTCTTC.

The chain recombines TRBV5-1 with TRBJ2-5; D is possibly TRBD1 (6 bases). Between the trimmed V and J ends, which lost 0 bases and 5 bases, there was a span of 17 bases. CDR3 length: 16 residues. Germline V gives CDR1 SGHRS, CDR2 YFSETQ. In DNA, the CDR3 is TGCGCCAGCAGCTTGGTACCGAGGGGGTCGGGCGAGACCCAGTACTTC. Translating it yields CASSLVPRGSGETQYF.

This clone was picked up a small number of times. In DNA, the CDR3 is TGTGCCAGCAGCTTGCGCTCCGGGACAGGGTGGGACGAGCAGTACTTC. Translated, it gives CASSLRSGTGWDEQYF. The V and J genes are TRBV7-9 and TRBJ2-7, with 9 nucleotides matching TRBD1. This CDR3 is built from 16 residues. Germline V CDR1 and CDR2: SEHNR, FQNEAQ (reference sequence). With V trimmed by 3 bases and J by 5 bases, 11 bases remained unmatched. The whole variable domain, remainder taken from reference TRBV7-9 and TRBJ2-7, is DTGVSQNPRHKITKRGQNVTFRCDPISEHNRLYWYRQTLGQGPEFLTYFQNEAQLEKSRLLSDRFSAERPKGSFSTLEIQRTEQGDSAMYLCASSLRSGTGWDEQYFGPGTRLTVT.

The genes are TRBV2 and TRBJ2-7; 12 nucleotides match TRBD2. CDR3 length: 17 amino acids. Germline CDR1 is SNHLY and CDR2 is FYNNEI. Trimming at V came to 7 bases and at J to 0 bases, leaving 10 bases not matched to a gene. Written as DNA, the CDR3 is TGTGCCAGCATCAAAGGGACTAGCGGGCCAGTCTCCTACGAGCAGTACTTC. It is translated as CASIKGTSGPVSYEQYF.

This chain links TRBV10-2 with TRBJ2-5, with 14 bases aligning to TRBD2. Germline trimming cut 0 bases from V and 6 bases from J; bases unmatched to any gene: 9. CDR3 size: 18 residues. The germline V gene encodes CDR1 WSHSY and CDR2 SAAADI. In DNA form, the CDR3 reads TGCGCCAGCAGTGAGTCGGGGACTAGCGGGGGCCGGGGTAAGACCCAGTACTTC. It yields the protein CASSESGTSGGRGKTQYF.

The CDR3 nucleotides are TGTGCCAGCTCCAGAACGAACGGGATGCAGAACACTGAAGCTTTCTTT. Protein: CASSRTNGMQNTEAFF. The chain links TRBV18 to TRBJ1-1, with unresolved D. From germline, CDR1 is KGHSH and CDR2 LQKENI. The CDR3 is made up of 16 amino acids. Trimming took off 6 bases at V and 1 base at J, with 18 bases between the two ends.

This chain links TRBV9 with TRBJ2-3; no definite D call. Trimming removed 2 bases at V and 4 bases at J, with 5 bases between. CDR3 length: 12 amino acids. Germline lookup yields CDR1 SGDLS and CDR2 YYNGEE. The DNA for the CDR3 is TGTGCCAGCAGCGTCCGGGCAGATACGCAGTATTTT. It codes for CASSVRADTQYF.

The rearrangement links TRBV19 to TRBJ2-7; 11 bases fit TRBD1. This CDR3 is built from 14 residues. The V gene's germline CDR1 is LNHDA and CDR2 SQIVND (reference sequence). V lost 5 bases and J lost 3; bases outside the gene matches: 3. The CDR3 is CASSRTGGNYEQYF. The DNA for the CDR3 is TGTGCCAGTAGTCGGACAGGGGGCAACTACGAGCAGTACTTC. Combining the CDR3 with reference TRBV19 and TRBJ2-7 gives the whole variable domain DGGITQSPKYLFRKEGQNVTLSCEQNLNHDAMYWYRQDPGQGLRLIYYSQIVNDFQKGDIAEGYSVSREKKESFPLTVTSAQKNPTAFYLCASSRTGGNYEQYFGPGTRLTVT.

The chain is built from TRBV5-5 and TRBJ2-7, with TRBD2 matching over 14 bases. CDR3 length: 16 residues. Germline V lookup: CDR1 SGHKS, CDR2 YYEKEE (reference sequence). J was trimmed by 3 bases and V by 4 bases; bases with no gene match: 6. The CDR3 bases are TGTGCCAGCAGCCTGGGACTAGCGGGGGCCCGCTACGAGCAGTACTTC. As protein: CASSLGLAGARYEQYF. Drawing the rest from reference TRBV5-5 and TRBJ2-7, the complete variable domain is DAGVTQSPTHLIKTRGQQVTLRCSPISGHKSVSWYQQVLGQGPQFIFQYYEKEERGRGNFPDRFSARQFPNYSSELNVNALLLGDSALYLCASSLGLAGARYEQYFGPGTRLTVT.

The DNA of the CDR3 is TGCGCCAGCAGCCCCCGGGACAGACGCACAGATACGCAGTATTTT. Its protein is CASSPRDRRTDTQYF. The chain is built from TRBV5-1 and TRBJ2-3; 7 bases match TRBD1. Germline V gene sequence: CDR1 SGHRS, CDR2 YFSETQ. The V and J ends lost 4 bases and 1 base, in that order; junction bases with no gene match: 6. This CDR3 contains 15 residues.

The rearrangement joins TRBV19 to TRBJ2-3; D is unresolved. The CDR3 spans 15 residues. The V gene lost 1 base and the J gene lost 1 base, with 9 bases spanning the gap. CDR1 is LNHDA, CDR2 SQIVND, per germline (reference sequence). CDR3 amino acids: CASSIGAFGTDTQYF. CDR3 DNA: TGTGCCAGTAGTATAGGGGCGTTTGGCACAGATACGCAGTATTTT. The complete variable domain, with remaining parts taken from reference TRBV19 and TRBJ2-3, reads DGGITQSPKYLFRKEGQNVTLSCEQNLNHDAMYWYRQDPGQGLRLIYYSQIVNDFQKGDIAEGYSVSREKKESFPLTVTSAQKNPTAFYLCASSIGAFGTDTQYFGPGTRLTVL.

V is TRBV5-4 and J is TRBJ2-3; D might be TRBD2 (5 bases). Looked up from germline, CDR1 is SGHNT and CDR2 is YYREEE (reference sequence). With 0 bases removed from V and 4 bases from J, the gap between germline ends came to 15 bases. The CDR3 consists of 16 residues. CDR3 residues: CASSLGTGSPADTQYF. CDR3 nucleotide sequence: TGTGCCAGCAGCTTGGGAACGGGGTCACCCGCAGATACGCAGTATTTT.

This sequence joins TRBV6-5 and TRBJ1-3, with 8 bases fitting TRBD1. Germline V lookup: CDR1 MNHEY, CDR2 SVGAGI. The ends lost 6 bases at V and 0 bases at J; junction bases unmatched: 4. This CDR3 is 15 amino acids long. CDR3 amino acids: CASSRQGYSGNTIYF. The CDR3 DNA reads as TGTGCCAGCAGCCGACAGGGGTACTCTGGAAACACCATATATTTT.

The chain joins TRBV18 to TRBJ1-4; 9 nucleotides align to TRBD1. The CDR3 spans 16 residues. CDR1 is KGHSH and CDR2 is LQKENI in the germline V gene. Losses at the gene ends were 5 bases for V and 4 bases for J; bases not matched to a gene: 8. The CDR3 reads CASSSPTGGGNEKLFF. Here the CDR3 DNA reads TGTGCCAGCTCATCCCCGACAGGGGGAGGTAATGAAAAACTGTTTTTT.

The J gene is TRBJ2-7, the V gene TRBV7-9, with 10 positions matching TRBD1. Germline CDR1 and CDR2: SEHNR and FQNEAQ (reference sequence). Germline trimming cut 2 bases from V and 7 bases from J; bases unmatched to any gene: 5. This CDR3 spans 14 amino acids. CDR3 residues: CASSLPGQGGEQYF. As DNA, the CDR3 is TGTGCCAGCAGCTTACCCGGACAGGGGGGAGAGCAGTACTTC.

The chain combines TRBV5-4 with TRBJ2-4, with 8 bases identical to TRBD1. CDR1 SGHNT and CDR2 YYREEE come from the germline V gene (reference sequence). V shed 4 bases and J 4 bases; nucleotides not matched to a gene: 10. This CDR3 comprises 16 residues. The CDR3 region has the DNA TGTGCCAGCAGCATCGGACAGGGTCTTGGAAAAAACATTCAGTACTTC. Protein product: CASSIGQGLGKNIQYF.

This rearrangement joins TRBV7-2 to TRBJ1-2, with D perhaps matching TRBD1 (5 bases). CDR3 length: 16 amino acids. The germline V and J ends were trimmed by 4 bases and 5 bases, with 20 bases remaining between them. Germline CDR1 and CDR2: SGHTA and FQGNSA. For the CDR3, the DNA is TGTGCCAGCAGCTCGTCTGGCCTGGGGGAGGGGTATGGCTACACCTTC. Protein product: CASSSSGLGEGYGYTF.

The table lists this clone with a few counts. The chain recombines TRBV30 with TRBJ2-5; 14 positions agree with TRBD2. From germline, CDR1 is GTSNPN and CDR2 SVGIG (reference sequence). The length of the CDR3 is 19 residues. V lost 2 bases, J lost 0 bases, and 11 bases stayed unmatched. The CDR3 protein is CAWSHVPGLAGGNQETQYF. The DNA for the CDR3 is TGTGCCTGGAGTCACGTCCCCGGACTAGCGGGGGGAAACCAAGAGACCCAGTACTTC.

The gene calls are TRBV19 and TRBJ1-1; D is perhaps TRBD1 (5 bases). The CDR3 contains 14 residues. V was cut by 10 bases and J by 5 bases, with 20 bases left in between. CDR1 is LNHDA, CDR2 SQIVND, per germline (reference sequence). The CDR3 protein is CATMGGGSGTEAFF. DNA for the CDR3: TGTGCCACTATGGGGGGAGGGAGTGGGACTGAAGCTTTCTTT.

The CDR3 sequence: CASSQRVSGEAFF. In DNA, the CDR3 is TGTGCCAGCAGCCAAAGGGTGTCGGGGGAAGCTTTCTTT. V usage is TRBV7-8 and J usage is TRBJ1-1; D gene unclear. CDR3 size: 13 residues. V lost 5 bases and J lost 8, with 15 bases in between. The germline gives CDR1 SGHVS, CDR2 FQNEAQ.

The rearrangement joins TRBV5-4 to TRBJ2-7; 7 nucleotides align to TRBD2. This CDR3 is built from 16 residues. The germline V gene has CDR1 SGHNT and CDR2 YYREEE (reference sequence). After removal of 4 bases from V and 2 bases from J, the junction contained 12 bases not matched to a gene. The CDR3 coding sequence is TGTGCCAGCAGCCGGGCGGCGGGAGCGGATACCTACGAGCAGTACTTC. Residues: CASSRAAGADTYEQYF.

This sequence joins TRBV2 and TRBJ1-2, with TRBD1 matching over 7 bases. J lost 10 bases, V lost 0 bases, and 8 bases had no gene match. Looked up from germline, CDR1 is SNHLY and CDR2 is FYNNEI. This CDR3 comprises 14 residues. CDR3 in amino acids: CASSEARTGGVYTF. Written as DNA, the CDR3 is TGTGCCAGCAGTGAAGCAAGGACAGGAGGCGTCTACACCTTC.

The chain links TRBV7-6 to TRBJ1-1, with D unresolved. The germline V gene encodes CDR1 SGHVS and CDR2 FNYEAQ. V was cut by 5 bases and J by 1 base, with 11 bases left in between. The length of the CDR3 is 14 residues. The CDR3 region has the DNA TGTGCCAGCAGCCCCGGTCACTCGAACACTGAAGCTTTCTTT. It translates to CASSPGHSNTEAFF.

The gene calls are TRBV5-6 and TRBJ2-1; the D gene is possibly TRBD1 (6 bases). The CDR3 contains 15 residues. Trimming took off 4 bases at V and 2 bases at J, with 13 bases between the two ends. Germline values: CDR1 SGHDT, CDR2 YYEEEE. The CDR3 loop reads CASSVHRAPYNEQFF. CDR3 bases: TGTGCCAGCAGCGTACACAGGGCCCCCTACAATGAGCAGTTCTTC.

This chain connects TRBV18 to TRBJ2-1; possible D gene TRBD1, 7 bases. There are 12 residues in the CDR3. With 6 bases removed from V and 12 bases from J, the gap between germline ends came to 15 bases. Germline V gene sequence: CDR1 KGHSH, CDR2 LQKENI. CDR3 DNA: TGTGCCAGCTCCCCAGGGGGGACTTGGCAGTTCTTC. Its translation is CASSPGGTWQFF.

V and J are TRBV5-5 and TRBJ1-2; TRBD1 aligns across 7 bases. This CDR3 is built from 13 residues. V shed 3 bases and J 4 bases; nucleotides not matched to a gene: 3. CDR1 SGHKS and CDR2 YYEKEE come from the germline V gene (reference sequence). CDR3 DNA: TGTGCCAGCAGCTCCTGGGACAGCTATGGCTACACCTTC. Its translation: CASSSWDSYGYTF.

This clone was recorded a few times. This rearrangement joins TRBV7-9 to TRBJ2-7; the D gene is possibly TRBD1 (5 bases). The germline V gene encodes CDR1 SEHNR and CDR2 FQNEAQ (reference sequence). The CDR3 sequence is 14 residues long. V was trimmed by 5 bases and J by 1 base, leaving 12 bases between them. CDR3 nucleotides: TGTGCCAGCAGCCCCAGGGCGGAATCCTACGAGCAGTACTTC. It codes for CASSPRAESYEQYF.

The rearrangement joins TRBV11-1 to TRBJ2-7; TRBD2 matches at 11 bases. Germline lookup yields CDR1 SGHAT and CDR2 FQDESV (reference sequence). J was trimmed by 1 base and V by 4 bases; bases with no gene match: 3. This CDR3 is 15 amino acids long. This CDR3 reads CASSSTSGGSYEQYF. The CDR3, as DNA: TGTGCCAGCAGCTCTACTAGCGGGGGTTCCTACGAGCAGTACTTC.